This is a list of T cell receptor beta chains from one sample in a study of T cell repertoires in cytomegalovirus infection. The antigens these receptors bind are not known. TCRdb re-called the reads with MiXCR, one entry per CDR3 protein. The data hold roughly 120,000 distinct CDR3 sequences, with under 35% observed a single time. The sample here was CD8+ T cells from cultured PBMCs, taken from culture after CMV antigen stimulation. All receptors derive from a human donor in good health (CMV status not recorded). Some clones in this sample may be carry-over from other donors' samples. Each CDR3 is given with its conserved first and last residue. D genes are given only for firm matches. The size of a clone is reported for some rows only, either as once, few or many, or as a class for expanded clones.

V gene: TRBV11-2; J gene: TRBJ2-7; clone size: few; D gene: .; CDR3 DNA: TGTGCCAGCAGCTTACAGGGGGGGAGCTCCTACGAGCAGTACTTC; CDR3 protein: CASSLQGGSSYEQYF
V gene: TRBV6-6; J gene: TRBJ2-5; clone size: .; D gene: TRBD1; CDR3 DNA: TGTGCCATACGAGACAGGGGGCAAGAGACCCAGTACTTC; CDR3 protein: CAIRDRGQETQYF
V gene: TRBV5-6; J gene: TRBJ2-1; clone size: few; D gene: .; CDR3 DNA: TGTGCCAGCAGCCCCTACTACAGGGCAGAGCCGTACAATGAGCAGTTCTTC; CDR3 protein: CASSPYYRAEPYNEQFF
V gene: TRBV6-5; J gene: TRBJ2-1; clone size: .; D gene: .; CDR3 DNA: TGTGCCAGCAGTTACTCGCAATCGATCTCCTACAATGAGCAGTTCTTC; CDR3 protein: CASSYSQSISYNEQFF
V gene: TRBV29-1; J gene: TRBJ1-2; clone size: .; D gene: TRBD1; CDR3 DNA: TGCAGCGTACTCGGGGACAGGGGTGACTATGGCTACACCTTC; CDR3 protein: CSVLGDRGDYGYTF
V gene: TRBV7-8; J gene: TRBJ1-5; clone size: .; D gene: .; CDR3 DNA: TGTGCCAGCAGCTTAGAGCAAAATCAGCCCCAGCATTTT; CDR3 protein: CASSLEQNQPQHF
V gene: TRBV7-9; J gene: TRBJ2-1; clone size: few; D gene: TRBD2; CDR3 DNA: TGTGCCAGCAGCCCCGGGGGGGCTCGAGGCAATGAGCAGTTCTTC; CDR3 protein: CASSPGGARGNEQFF
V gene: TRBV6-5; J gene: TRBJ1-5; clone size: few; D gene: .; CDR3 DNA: TGTGCCAGCGGATATACAGGGTTGAGCAATCAGCCCCAGCATTTT; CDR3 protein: CASGYTGLSNQPQHF
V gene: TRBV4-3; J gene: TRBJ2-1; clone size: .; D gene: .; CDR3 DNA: TGCGCCAGCAGCCAAGATTTTGAAGGGTACAATGAGCAGTTCTTC; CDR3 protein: CASSQDFEGYNEQFF
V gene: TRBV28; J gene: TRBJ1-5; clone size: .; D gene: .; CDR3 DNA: TGTGCCAGCAGTTTGGTGCAGCTTCGTAATCAGCCCCAGCATTTT; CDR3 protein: CASSLVQLRNQPQHF
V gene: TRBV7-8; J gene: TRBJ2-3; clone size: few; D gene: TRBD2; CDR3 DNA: TGTGCCAGCAGCTTAAACAGCGGGGGGGATGCTAGCACAGATACGCAGTATTTT; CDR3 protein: CASSLNSGGDASTDTQYF
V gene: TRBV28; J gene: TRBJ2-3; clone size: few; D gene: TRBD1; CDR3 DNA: TGTGCCAGCAGTTTTGACAGGGGAGAAGATACGCAGTATTTT; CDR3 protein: CASSFDRGEDTQYF
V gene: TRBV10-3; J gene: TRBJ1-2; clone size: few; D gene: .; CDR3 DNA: TGTGCCATCAGTGAGTCTTTGATCGCGGATGGCTACACCTTC; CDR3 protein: CAISESLIADGYTF
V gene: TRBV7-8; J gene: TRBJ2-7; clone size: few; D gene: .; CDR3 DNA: TGTGCCAGCAGCTTAGAAAGTGGACTCTACGAGCAGTACTTC; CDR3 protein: CASSLESGLYEQYF
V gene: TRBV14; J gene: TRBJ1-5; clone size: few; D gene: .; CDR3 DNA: TGTGCCAGCAGCCAAGATCCGGGAATGAGTGGACAGCCCCAGCATTTT; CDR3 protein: CASSQDPGMSGQPQHF
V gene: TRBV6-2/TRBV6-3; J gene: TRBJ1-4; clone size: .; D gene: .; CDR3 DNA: TGTGCCAGCAGTTACGACGGCGGGACTAATGAAAAACTGTTTTTT; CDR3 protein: CASSYDGGTNEKLFF
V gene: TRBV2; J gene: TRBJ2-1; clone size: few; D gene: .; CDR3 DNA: TGTGCCAGCAGTACGTGGGGGGTCTCCTACAATGAGCAGTTCTTC; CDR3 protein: CASSTWGVSYNEQFF
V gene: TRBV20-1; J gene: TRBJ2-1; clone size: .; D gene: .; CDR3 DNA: TGCAGTGCTAGAGATTACTACAATGAGCAGTTCTTC; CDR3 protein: CSARDYYNEQFF
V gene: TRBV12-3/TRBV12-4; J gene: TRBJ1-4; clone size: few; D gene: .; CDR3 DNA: TGTGCCAGCAGTTTAGCGCTTGGAGGGCTCGGGGAAAAACTGTTTTTT; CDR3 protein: CASSLALGGLGEKLFF
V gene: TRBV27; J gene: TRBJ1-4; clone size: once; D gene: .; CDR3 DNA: TGTGCCAGCAGTTTAGGTTGGGGGGATCATGAAAAACTGTTTTTT; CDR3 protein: CASSLGWGDHEKLFF
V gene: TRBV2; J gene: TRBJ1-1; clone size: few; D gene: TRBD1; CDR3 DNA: TGTGCCAGCAGTGTTTGGGACAGGGGGAACACTGAAGCTTTCTTT; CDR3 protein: CASSVWDRGNTEAFF
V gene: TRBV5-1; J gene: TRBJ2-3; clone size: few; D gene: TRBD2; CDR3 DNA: TGCGCCAGCAGCCCGGGAATTGCGGGGGGAGGAGATACGCAGTATTTT; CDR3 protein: CASSPGIAGGGDTQYF
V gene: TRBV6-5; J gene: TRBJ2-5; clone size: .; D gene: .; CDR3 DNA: TGTGCCAGCAGAAGCGGGCAAGAGACCCAGTACTTC; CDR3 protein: CASRSGQETQYF
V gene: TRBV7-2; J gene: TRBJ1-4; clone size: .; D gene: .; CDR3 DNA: TGTGCCACCCGCGGGCCAGATGAGGGGCTGTTTTTT; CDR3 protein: CATRGPDEGLFF
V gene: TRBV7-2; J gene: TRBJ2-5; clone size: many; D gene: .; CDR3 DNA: TGTGCCAGCAGGTTCAGGGTGGGCCAAGAGACCCAGTACTTC; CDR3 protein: CASRFRVGQETQYF
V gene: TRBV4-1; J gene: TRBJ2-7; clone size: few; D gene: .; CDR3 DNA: TGCGCCAGCAGCCTAGGGACGGATGGCACCTACGAGCAGTACTTC; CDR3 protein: CASSLGTDGTYEQYF
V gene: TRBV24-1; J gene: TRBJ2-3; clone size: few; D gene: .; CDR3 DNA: TGTGCCACCAGTGACCACCGACAGACCACAGATACGCAGTATTTT; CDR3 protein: CATSDHRQTTDTQYF
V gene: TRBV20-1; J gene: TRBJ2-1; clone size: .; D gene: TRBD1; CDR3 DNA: TGCAGTGCTAGAGATCGTAGACAGGGTCCTCTAAGCTCCTACAATGAGCAGTTCTTC; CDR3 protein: CSARDRRQGPLSSYNEQFF
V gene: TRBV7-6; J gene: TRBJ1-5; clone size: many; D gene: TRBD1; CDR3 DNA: TGTGCCAGCAGTTTAGGGACAGATAGCAATCAGCCCCAGCATTTT; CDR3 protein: CASSLGTDSNQPQHF